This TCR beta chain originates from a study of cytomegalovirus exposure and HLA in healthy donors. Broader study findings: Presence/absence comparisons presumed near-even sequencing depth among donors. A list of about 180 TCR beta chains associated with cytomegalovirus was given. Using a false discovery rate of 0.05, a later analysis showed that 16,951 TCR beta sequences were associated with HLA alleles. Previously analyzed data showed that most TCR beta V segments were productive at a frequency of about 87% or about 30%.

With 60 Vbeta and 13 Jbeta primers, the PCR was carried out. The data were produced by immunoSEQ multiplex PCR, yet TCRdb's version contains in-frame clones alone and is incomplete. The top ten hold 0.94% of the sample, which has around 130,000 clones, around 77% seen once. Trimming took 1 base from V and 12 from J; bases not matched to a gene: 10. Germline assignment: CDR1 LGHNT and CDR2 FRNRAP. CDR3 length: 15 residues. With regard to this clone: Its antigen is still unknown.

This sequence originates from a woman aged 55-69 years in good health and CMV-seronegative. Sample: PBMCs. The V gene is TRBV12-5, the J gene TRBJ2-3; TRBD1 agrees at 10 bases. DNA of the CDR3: TGTGCTAGTGGTTTGGCCCTAACCGGGACAGGGGTACAGTATTTT. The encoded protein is CASGLALTGTGVQYF.